Each of the 9 T cell receptor beta chains below was sequenced from the same sample in a study of shared clonotypes between healthy human individuals. Generated by immunoSEQ multiplex PCR, the TCRdb table keeps only in-frame clones and is missing some. The sample lists over a million clones, 95% to 99% occurring once. Input material: naive CD4+ T cells sorted from blood. The subset was: CD45RA+ positively selected. All receptors derive from a man aged 25 to 40 in good health.

The CDR3 sequence is CASSDSGSYNEQFF. The CDR3 nucleotides read TGTGCCAGCAGCGATAGTGGGAGCTACAATGAGCAGTTCTTC. J is TRBJ2-1 and V is TRBV6-4, with a tentative D call TRBD2 (5 bases). The germline V gene encodes CDR1 MRHNA and CDR2 SNTAGT. The ends were cut back, 6 bases at V and 3 bases at J, with 12 bases in the middle. The CDR3 is 14 amino acids.

The chain employs TRBV6-5 and TRBJ2-2; D is ambiguous. CDR1 and CDR2 from the germline V gene are MNHEY and SVGAGI. The CDR3 contains 14 residues. Trimming left V 4 bases short and J 7 bases short, with 13 bases between. CDR3 coding DNA: TGTGCCAGCAGTTTAGGACGGGCAAACGGGGAGCTGTTTTTT. Protein sequence: CASSLGRANGELFF.

The chain recombines TRBV28 with TRBJ1-2, with 9 nucleotides matching TRBD1. The CDR3 sequence is 15 residues long. Trimming removed 6 bases from V and 4 bases from J; junction bases left unmatched: 9. The germline V gene encodes CDR1 MDHEN and CDR2 SYDVKM. This CDR3 reads CASSPYRGPSYGYTF. CDR3 in DNA: TGTGCCAGCAGCCCCTACAGGGGGCCTAGCTATGGCTACACCTTC.

The chain recombines TRBV18 with TRBJ2-1; D unresolved. In germline, CDR1 is KGHSH, CDR2 LQKENI. Trimming cost V 4 bases and J 10 bases, with 11 bases left between them. The CDR3 loop spans 12 amino acids. CDR3 coding DNA: TGTGCCAGCTCACGGATCCGTGGAGAGCAGTTCTTC. It encodes CASSRIRGEQFF.

J is TRBJ1-5 and V is TRBV7-2, with a possible D match to TRBD1 (5 bases). CDR3 length: 14 residues. V lost 1 base and J lost 5, with 9 bases in between. Germline CDR1 SGHTA, CDR2 FQGNSA. CDR3 coding DNA: TGTGCCAGCAGCTTAGAGGGGTCCGATCAGCCCCAGCATTTT. Translation gives CASSLEGSDQPQHF.

This clone is a singleton in its sample. V and J are TRBV4-2 and TRBJ2-3; D might be TRBD2 (5 bases). V lost 0 bases and J 0 bases, leaving 16 bases between the germline ends. CDR1 is LGHNA and CDR2 is YNFKEQ in the germline V gene. This CDR3 comprises 18 residues. The CDR3 region is CASSQDFVSALSTDTQYF. The CDR3 bases are TGTGCCAGCAGCCAAGATTTTGTTAGCGCCCTGAGCACAGATACGCAGTATTTT.

This rearrangement joins TRBV7-2 to TRBJ2-6, with D maybe TRBD1 (6 bases). The CDR3 spans 19 residues. With 1 base removed from V and 0 bases from J, the gap between germline ends came to 16 bases. Germline CDR1 is SGHTA and CDR2 is FQGNSA. CDR3 sequence reads: CASSLGWGQAGSGANVLTF. The CDR3 DNA follows: TGTGCCAGCAGCTTAGGTTGGGGGCAGGCTGGCTCTGGGGCCAACGTCCTGACTTTC. The full variable domain, with the rest looked up from reference TRBV7-2 and TRBJ2-6, is GAGVSQSPSNKVTEKGKDVELRCDPISGHTALYWYRQSLGQGLEFLIYFQGNSAPDKSGLPSDRFSAERTGGSVSTLTIQRTQQEDSAVYLCASSLGWGQAGSGANVLTFGAGSRLTVL.

The CDR3 coding sequence is TGTGCCAGCAGCGCCTTTATTAGCGGGGACAATGAGCAGTTCTTC. The encoded protein is CASSAFISGDNEQFF. The chain carries TRBV9 and TRBJ2-1; TRBD2 matches at 8 bases. There are 15 residues in the CDR3. After removal of 3 bases from V and 5 bases from J, the junction contained 7 bases not matched to a gene. Germline CDR1 is SGDLS and CDR2 is YYNGEE.

In its sample, this clone was seen once. This sequence joins TRBV5-1 and TRBJ2-5; TRBD1 or TRBD2 may be the D gene (5 bases each). V lost 0 bases, J lost 2 bases, and 23 bases lay in between. The germline gives CDR1 SGHRS, CDR2 YFSETQ. The CDR3 spans 19 residues. The DNA of the CDR3 is TGCGCCAGCAGCTTGGGCAGCTCCGCTGGGGGTGGCAGTCAAGAGACCCAGTACTTC. It translates to CASSLGSSAGGGSQETQYF.